One sample yielded the 13 T cell receptor beta chains listed below, sequenced in a study of shared clonotypes between healthy human individuals. TCRdb's copy holds only in-frame clones and misses some; the assay was immunoSEQ multiplex PCR. The sample carries more than 2,000,000 clones, approximately 93% recorded once. Sequencing used naive CD4+ T cells from PBMCs. Specified subset: CD45RA+ positively selected. Source of these receptors: a man between 18 and 29 years old in good health. Some clones in this sample may be carry-over from other donors' samples.

The V and J genes are TRBV2 and TRBJ2-3; TRBD2 aligns across 12 bases. This CDR3 has 14 residues. V was clipped by 7 bases and J by 4 bases; unmatched bases: 3. Germline values: CDR1 SNHLY, CDR2 FYNNEI. The CDR3 region has the DNA TGTGCCAGCACGACTAGCGGGAGTGCAGATACGCAGTATTTT. Residues: CASTTSGSADTQYF.

The rearrangement uses TRBV5-5 and TRBJ1-1; D gene uncertain. Germline CDR1 SGHKS, CDR2 YYEKEE (reference sequence). V shed 0 bases and J shed 5 bases, with 11 bases lying between them. The length of the CDR3 is 14 residues. The CDR3 coding sequence is TGTGCCAGCAGCTTGGCCGCGGTGAGGACTGAAGCTTTCTTT. Translating gives CASSLAAVRTEAFF.

This chain uses TRBV10-3 with TRBJ1-1; weak D call: TRBD1 (6 bases). The V gene's germline CDR1 is ENHRY and CDR2 SYGVKD. V was pared by 6 bases and J by 0 bases, with 14 bases between. This CDR3 region has 15 residues. CDR3 amino acids: CAISSTRGVNTEAFF. The DNA for the CDR3 is TGTGCCATCAGCTCGACAAGGGGGGTGAACACTGAAGCTTTCTTT.

The sample holds one count of this clone. This sequence joins TRBV4-3 and TRBJ1-4; D possibly corresponds to TRBD1 (5 bases). Germline CDR1 and CDR2: LGHNA and YSLEER. V lost 6 bases and J lost 8, with 19 bases in between. This CDR3 is 15 amino acids long. DNA for the CDR3: TGCGCCAGCAGTCTAGAAGGGGCCGAGGGGGAAAAACTGTTTTTT. Protein sequence: CASSLEGAEGEKLFF.

This chain joins TRBV28 and TRBJ1-1; D is uncertain. CDR1 is MDHEN, CDR2 SYDVKM, per germline. V was clipped by 0 bases and J by 0 bases, with 17 bases between them. The CDR3 consists of 18 residues. The CDR3 DNA sequence: TGTGCCAGCAGTTTATGGGGCTCCTGGGGTAAGATGAACACTGAAGCTTTCTTT. As protein: CASSLWGSWGKMNTEAFF.

The sample holds one count of this clone. This rearrangement joins TRBV30 to TRBJ1-6; D gene uncertain. Between the trimmed V and J ends, which lost 3 bases and 7 bases, there was a span of 10 bases. Germline loops: CDR1 GTSNPN, CDR2 SVGIG (reference sequence). This CDR3 has 13 amino acids. CDR3 residues: CAWREKSNSPLHF. The DNA for the CDR3 is TGTGCCTGGAGGGAAAAGAGCAATTCACCCCTCCACTTT. Based on the CDR3 plus reference TRBV30 and TRBJ1-6, the full variable domain is SQTIHQWPATLVQPVGSPLSLECTVEGTSNPNLYWYRQAAGRGLQLLFYSVGIGQISSEVPQNLSASRPQDRQFILSSKKLLLSDSGFYLCAWREKSNSPLHFGNGTRLTVT.

The genes are TRBV9 and TRBJ1-2, with 7 positions matching TRBD1. The CDR3 has 16 residues. V was pared by 0 bases and J by 2 bases, with 7 bases of the junction left unmatched. Germline CDR1 SGDLS, CDR2 YYNGEE. The chain's CDR3 is CASSVAVGRGNYGYTF. As DNA, the CDR3 is TGTGCCAGCAGCGTAGCGGTCGGCAGGGGGAACTATGGCTACACCTTC.

The V gene is TRBV6-6, the J gene TRBJ2-4; 7 nucleotides align to TRBD1. This CDR3 is built from 16 residues. CDR1 MNHNY and CDR2 SVGAGI come from the germline V gene (reference sequence). Trimming at V came to 0 bases and at J to 2 bases, leaving 4 bases not matched to a gene. The chain's CDR3 is CASSYSPGQPKNIQYF. The DNA for the CDR3 is TGTGCCAGCAGTTACTCTCCGGGACAGCCCAAAAACATTCAGTACTTC.

The rearrangement joins TRBV6-1 to TRBJ2-2, with TRBD1 matching 9 bases. CDR1 MNHNS and CDR2 SASEGT come from the germline V gene. Trimming cost V 6 bases and J 4 bases; bases outside gene matches: 6. The CDR3 has 15 amino acids. CDR3: CASSWDRARTGELFF. As DNA, the CDR3 is TGTGCCAGCAGCTGGGACAGGGCGCGCACCGGGGAGCTGTTTTTT.

The rearrangement joins TRBV6-6 to TRBJ2-3; a weak D match, TRBD2 (5 bases). This CDR3 has 16 amino acids. The ends were cut back, 2 bases at V and 0 bases at J, with 12 bases in the middle. Germline CDR1 and CDR2: MNHNY and SVGAGI (reference sequence). CDR3 DNA sequence: TGTGCCAGCAGTTACCAAAGCGGCGGGAGCACAGATACGCAGTATTTT. Its translation is CASSYQSGGSTDTQYF.

This chain uses TRBV11-3 with TRBJ2-1; the D call may be TRBD1 or TRBD2 (5 bases each). CDR3 length: 12 residues. Deletions cut 5 bases from V and 8 bases from J, with 10 bases between. Germline V lookup: CDR1 SGHNT, CDR2 YENEEA. The DNA of the CDR3 is TGTGCCAGCAGCACGGGACCAGATGAGCAGTTCTTC. It translates to CASSTGPDEQFF.

The rearrangement joins TRBV29-1 to TRBJ2-7; D gene unclear. Trimming left V 6 bases short and J 0 bases short, with 6 bases between. The CDR3 has 11 residues. Germline CDR1 is SQVTM and CDR2 is ANQGSEA. CDR3: CSVTLSYEQYF. The CDR3 bases are TGCAGCGTCACCCTCTCCTACGAGCAGTACTTC.

This clone has only one observation. J is TRBJ1-4 and V is TRBV27; no clear D. This CDR3 is built from 14 residues. V lost 5 bases to trimming and J lost 8 bases, with 15 bases between them. Germline V gives CDR1 MNHEY, CDR2 SMNVEV (reference sequence). CDR3 sequence reads: CASSLNLVGEKLFF. The CDR3 DNA follows: TGTGCCAGCAGTCTAAACCTAGTCGGAGAAAAACTGTTTTTT.